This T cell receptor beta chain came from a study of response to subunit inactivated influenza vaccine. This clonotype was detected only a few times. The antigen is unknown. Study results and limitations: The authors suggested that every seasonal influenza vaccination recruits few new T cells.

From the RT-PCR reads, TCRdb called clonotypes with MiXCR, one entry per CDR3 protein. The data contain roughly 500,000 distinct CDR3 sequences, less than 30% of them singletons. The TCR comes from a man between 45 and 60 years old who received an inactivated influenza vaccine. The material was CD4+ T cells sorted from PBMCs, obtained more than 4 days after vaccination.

CDR3 sequence: CASSELGTSGSGDEQFF. Here the CDR3 DNA reads TGTGCCAGCAGTGAATTGGGGACTAGCGGGAGTGGCGATGAGCAGTTCTTC. This chain joins TRBV6-1 and TRBJ2-1; 14 bases are shared with TRBD2. Trimming cost V 2 bases and J 8 bases; bases outside gene matches: 8. In germline, CDR1 is MNHNS, CDR2 SASEGT. The CDR3 runs to 17 residues.